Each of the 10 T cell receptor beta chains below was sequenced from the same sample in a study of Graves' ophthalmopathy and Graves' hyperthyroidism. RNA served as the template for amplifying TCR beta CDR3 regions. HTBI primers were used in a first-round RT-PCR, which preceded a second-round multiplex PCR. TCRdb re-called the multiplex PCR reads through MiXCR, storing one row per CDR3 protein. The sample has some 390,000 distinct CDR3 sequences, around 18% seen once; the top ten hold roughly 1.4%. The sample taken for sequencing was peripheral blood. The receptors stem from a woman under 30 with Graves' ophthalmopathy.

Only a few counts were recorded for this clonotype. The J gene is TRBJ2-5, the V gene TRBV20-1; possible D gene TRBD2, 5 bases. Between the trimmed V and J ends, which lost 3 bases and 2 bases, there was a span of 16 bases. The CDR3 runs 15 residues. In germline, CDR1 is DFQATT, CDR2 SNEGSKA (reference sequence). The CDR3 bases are TGCAGTGCTAGGGCCTCTCTAAGCGGACAAGAGACCCAGTACTTC. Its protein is CSARASLSGQETQYF.

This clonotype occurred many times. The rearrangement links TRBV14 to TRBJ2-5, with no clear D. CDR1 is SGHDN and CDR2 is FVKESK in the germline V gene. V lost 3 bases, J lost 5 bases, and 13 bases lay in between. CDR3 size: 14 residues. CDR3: CASSHLDVRETQYF. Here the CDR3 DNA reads TGTGCCAGCAGCCATCTCGACGTGAGGGAGACCCAGTACTTC.

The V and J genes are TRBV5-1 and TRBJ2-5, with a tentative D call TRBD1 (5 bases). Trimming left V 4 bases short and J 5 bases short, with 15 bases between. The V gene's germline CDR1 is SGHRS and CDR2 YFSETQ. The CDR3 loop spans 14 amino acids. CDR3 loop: CASSETRNRETQYF. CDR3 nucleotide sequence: TGCGCCAGCAGCGAGACGCGGAACAGGGAGACCCAGTACTTC.

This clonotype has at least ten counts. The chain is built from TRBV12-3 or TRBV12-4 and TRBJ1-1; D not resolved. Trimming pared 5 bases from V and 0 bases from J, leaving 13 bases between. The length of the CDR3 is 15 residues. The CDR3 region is CASSPSTLMNTEAFF. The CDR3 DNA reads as TGTGCCAGCAGTCCCTCTACCCTAATGAACACTGAAGCTTTCTTT.

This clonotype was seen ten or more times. This CDR3 is CASSPYTGGLRETQYF. The CDR3 nucleotides read TGTGCCAGCAGCCCCTATACAGGGGGCTTGCGAGAGACCCAGTACTTC. The chain employs TRBV11-1 and TRBJ2-5, with 9 bases identical to TRBD1. After removal of 5 bases from V and 4 bases from J, the junction contained 11 bases not matched to a gene. The CDR3 has 16 residues. The germline CDR1 and CDR2 sequences are SGHAT and FQDESV (reference sequence).

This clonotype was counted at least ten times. CDR3 amino acids: CASGSGGAKETQYF. In nucleotides, the CDR3 is TGTGCCAGTGGGAGCGGGGGGGCGAAGGAGACCCAGTACTTC. The chain joins TRBV19 to TRBJ2-5, with TRBD2 matching 10 bases. Germline assignment: CDR1 LNHDA and CDR2 SQIVND (reference sequence). J gave up 5 bases and V 8 bases, and 8 bases lay outside the gene matches. The CDR3 runs 14 residues.

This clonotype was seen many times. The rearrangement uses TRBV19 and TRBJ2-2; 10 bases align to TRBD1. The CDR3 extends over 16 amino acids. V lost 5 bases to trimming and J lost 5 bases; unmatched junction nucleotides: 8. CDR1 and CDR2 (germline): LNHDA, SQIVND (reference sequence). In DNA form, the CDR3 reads TGTGCCAGTAGTCCATTGAGGGACAGGGGAACCGGGGAGCTGTTTTTT. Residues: CASSPLRDRGTGELFF.

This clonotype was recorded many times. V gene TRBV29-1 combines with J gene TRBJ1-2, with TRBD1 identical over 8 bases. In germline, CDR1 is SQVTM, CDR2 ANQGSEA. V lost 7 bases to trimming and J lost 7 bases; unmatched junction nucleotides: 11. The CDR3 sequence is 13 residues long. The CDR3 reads CSARVTGDAGYTF. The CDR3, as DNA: TGCAGCGCTCGGGTGACAGGGGATGCTGGCTACACCTTC. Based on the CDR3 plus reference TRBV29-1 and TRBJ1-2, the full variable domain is SAVISQKPSRDICQRGTSLTIQCQVDSQVTMMFWYRQQPGQSLTLIATANQGSEATYESGFVIDKFPISRPNLTFSTLTVSNMSPEDSSIYLCSARVTGDAGYTFGSGTRLTVV.

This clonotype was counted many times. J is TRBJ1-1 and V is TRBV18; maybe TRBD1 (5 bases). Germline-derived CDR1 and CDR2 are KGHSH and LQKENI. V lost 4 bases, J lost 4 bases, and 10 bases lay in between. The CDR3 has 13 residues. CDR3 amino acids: CASSLDSVTEAFF. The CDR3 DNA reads TGTGCCAGCTCACTTGACAGCGTCACTGAAGCTTTCTTT.

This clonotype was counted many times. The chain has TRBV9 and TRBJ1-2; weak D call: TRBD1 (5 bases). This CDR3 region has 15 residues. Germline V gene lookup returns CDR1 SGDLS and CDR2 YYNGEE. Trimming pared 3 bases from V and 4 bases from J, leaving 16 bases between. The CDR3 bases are TGTGCCAGCAGCGGCCCGGTTTTGGGGCCCTATGGCTACACCTTC. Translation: CASSGPVLGPYGYTF.